The table lists the clone carrying this TCR beta chain with a few counts. The germline V gene has CDR1 DFQATT and CDR2 SNEGSKA (reference sequence). CDR3 length equals 13 residues. The germline V and J ends were trimmed by 5 bases and 3 bases, with 13 bases remaining between them. The data originate from a study of Graves' ophthalmopathy and Graves' hyperthyroidism. RNA transcripts yielded amplified TCR beta CDR3 regions. RT-PCR with HTBI primers came first, then second-round multiplex PCR. TCRdb called the multiplex PCR reads again in MiXCR, with one record for every CDR3 protein. Of 580,000 or so distinct CDR3 sequences in the sample, about two fifths were seen once.

This clonotype originated in an adult man with Graves' hyperthyroidism. Sequencing was done on a sample of peripheral blood or thyroid tissue (not recorded which). The chain uses TRBV20-1 and TRBJ1-2, with D possibly TRBD1 on 5 matching bases. CDR3 protein: CSALTAADYGYTF. The DNA for the CDR3 is TGCAGTGCTTTGACAGCGGCGGACTATGGCTACACCTTC.